This TCR beta chain was identified in a study of early T cells in non-severe SARS-CoV-2 infection. Across the study: The authors sequenced bulk RNA from unsorted whole blood, leaving chains unpaired.

Findings and caveats of the study: Private and CD4 specificities were missed by VDJdb matching, skewed to anti-spike CD8.

Trimming removed 0 bases from V and 6 bases from J, with 15 bases in between. This CDR3 spans 15 amino acids. Germline CDR1 and CDR2: LGHNA and YSLEER. This clonotype was picked up many times. Its specificity is not known. Researchers attached unique molecular identifiers to individual cDNA molecules. One entry per CDR3 protein, called by TCRdb with MiXCR from the 5' RACE reads. Seen here are some 80,000 distinct CDR3 sequences, 9% to 15% observed once, and the top ten hold around 15%. The clonotype comes from an adult who was a healthcare worker with PCR-confirmed SARS-CoV-2 infection or an uninfected control (not recorded which). The donor label of this sample is uncertain. The chain is built from TRBV4-3 and TRBJ2-7; D is unresolved. The specimen comprised whole blood, sampled at baseline. Here the CDR3 reads CASSQDHVSGREQYF. The CDR3 DNA reads as TGCGCCAGCAGCCAAGACCACGTATCCGGACGCGAGCAGTACTTC.